A selection of T cell receptor beta chains follows, all from one sample in a study of tumor-infiltrating lymphocytes in primary liver carcinoma. TCRdb independently ran MiXCR on the multiplex PCR reads; one entry per CDR3 protein. The sample holds about 310,000 distinct CDR3 sequences; more than 55% are singletons and the top ten take approximately 9%. Sequencing used peripheral blood. Every receptor here comes from a man aged 35 to 55 with primary liver carcinoma and hepatitis B virus infection. CDR3s include the opening cysteine and the closing phenylalanine or tryptophan. The D gene is left open where the match is weak. Clone sizes are given selectively: once, few, many, or a class where the clone is expanded.

NA 15 TRBD1 TRBJ1-1 TRBV5-6 CASSSTRGGNTEALF TGTGCCAGCAGTTCCACCAGGGGGGGGAACACTGAAGCTTTATTT
NA 15 TRBD2 TRBJ2-1 TRBV10-3 CAISVQGLGHNEQFF TGTGCCATCAGTGTCCAGGGACTAGGCCACAATGAGCAGTTCTTC
NA 16 NA TRBJ2-5 TRBV11-1 CASAGGLGVGQETQYF TGTGCCAGCGCTGGAGGGTTGGGAGTAGGCCAGGAGACCCAGTACTTC
few 14 NA TRBJ2-7 TRBV11-1 CASSPQVGVIEQYF TGTGCCAGCAGCCCGCAGGTGGGAGTAATTGAGCAGTACTTC
NA 15 TRBD2 TRBJ2-5 TRBV10-2 CASSDPSGVGETQYF TGCGCCAGCAGTGACCCTAGCGGGGTGGGGGAGACCCAGTACTTC
few 13 NA TRBJ1-2 TRBV30 CAWSVIGSGGYTF TGTGCCTGGAGTGTAATTGGTTCGGGGGGCTACACCTTC
many 16 TRBD1 TRBJ1-2 TRBV29-1 CSVAPGTGPLGYGYTF TGCAGCGTTGCGCCCGGGACAGGGCCGCTAGGATATGGCTACACCTTC
NA 12 NA TRBJ1-2 TRBV11-3 CASKRRDYGYTF TGTGCCAGTAAACGGCGGGACTATGGCTACACCTTC
NA 12 NA TRBJ2-4 TRBV30 CALYRGESIQYF TGTGCGCTTTATAGGGGAGAAAGCATTCAGTACTTC
few 15 NA TRBJ2-1 TRBV10-2 CASSGTPPRFNEQFF TGCGCCAGCAGTGGGACCCCCCCGAGGTTCAATGAGCAGTTCTTC
NA 16 NA TRBJ2-5 TRBV4-2 CASSQDDHSDLETQHF TGTGCCAGCAGCCAAGATGATCATAGCGATTTGGAGACCCAGCACTTC
NA 16 TRBD2 TRBJ2-1 TRBV6-4 CASSDVAGTSYNERFF TGTGCCAGCAGTGACGTAGCGGGTACCTCCTACAATGAGCGGTTCTTC
many 15 NA TRBJ2-3 TRBV6-2/TRBV6-3 CASSYYGSPTDTQYF TGTGCCAGCAGTTACTACGGGAGCCCCACAGATACGCAGTATTTT
many 16 NA TRBJ1-1 TRBV6-1 CASSDPRVSMNTEAFF TGTGCCAGCAGTGACCCCCGGGTCTCCATGAACACTGAAGCTTTCTTT
many 13 NA TRBJ2-2 TRBV29-1 CSATGQNTGELFF TGCAGCGCTACGGGACAGAACACCGGGGAGCTGTTTTTT
NA 13 TRBD1 TRBJ1-1 TRBV11-2 CPSSSQGGGEAFF TGTCCCAGCAGTTCTCAGGGGGGGGGTGAAGCTTTCTTT
NA 15 NA TRBJ2-4 TRBV4-1 CASSQAPGAKNIPCF TGCGCCAGCAGCCAAGCACCTGGGGCCAAAAACATTCCGTGCTTC